What follows are 4 T cell receptor beta chains derived from one specimen sequenced in a study of T cell repertoires in cytomegalovirus infection. TCRdb reanalysed the reads using MiXCR and keeps one entry per CDR3 protein. The data show just over 150,000 distinct CDR3 sequences, roughly a quarter seen once. Input material: PBMCs. These TCRs come from a human donor in good health (CMV status not recorded). Some clones in this sample may be carry-over from other donors' samples.

This clonotype was picked up a small number of times. The chain uses TRBV28 and TRBJ2-5; 9 bases match TRBD1. The ends lost 6 bases at V and 10 bases at J; junction bases unmatched: 18. Germline V gene lookup returns CDR1 MDHEN and CDR2 SYDVKM. This CDR3 region has 16 residues. The CDR3 is CASSSSLTGGLRDQYF. The DNA for the CDR3 is TGTGCCAGCAGCTCCAGTCTGACAGGGGGTTTAAGGGACCAGTACTTC.

This chain joins TRBV7-3 and TRBJ2-1; 14 bases are a match to TRBD2. Looked up from germline, CDR1 is SGHTA and CDR2 is FQGTGA. This CDR3 region has 15 residues. V dropped 8 bases and J dropped 8; count of bases not matched to a gene: 8. This chain's CDR3 is CASATGTSGSYEQFF. The CDR3 DNA is TGTGCCAGCGCAACCGGGACTAGCGGGAGCTATGAGCAGTTCTTC.

The chain links TRBV29-1 to TRBJ1-4; 8 positions agree with TRBD1. The CDR3 contains 14 residues. Per the germline V gene, CDR1 is SQVTM and CDR2 is ANQGSEA. The junction had 12 bases not matched to a gene; V was cut back by 7 bases and J by 8 bases. CDR3: CSALDRGNGEKLFF. In DNA form, the CDR3 reads TGCAGCGCCCTAGACAGGGGAAATGGAGAAAAACTGTTTTTT.

The chain joins TRBV6-8 to TRBJ2-7; no definite D call. Germline V gene sequence: CDR1 MNHGY, CDR2 SAAAGT. The CDR3 is made up of 15 amino acids. The V end lost 6 bases, the J end lost 0 bases, and 15 bases lay between the germline ends. For the CDR3, the DNA is TGTGCCAGCAGACAGACGGACCATAGCTCCTACGAGCAGTACTTC. It specifies CASRQTDHSSYEQYF.